This T cell receptor beta chain was obtained from a study of blood T cell repertoires in COVID-19. This clone was observed a handful of times. The ends were cut back, 2 bases at V and 0 bases at J, with 6 bases in the middle. Germline lookup yields CDR1 MDHEN and CDR2 SYDVKM. The CDR3 runs to 14 residues. The assay was immunoSEQ multiplex PCR, and TCRdb's table has in-frame clones only and misses some. The sample has fewer than 140,000 clones, about 82% seen once. Sample: peripheral blood. The rearrangement uses TRBV28 and TRBJ2-3; D not certain. The clonotype comes from an elderly man with COVID-19, enrolled during active disease. The CDR3 here is CASSLVDSTDTQYF. CDR3 DNA sequence: TGTGCCAGCAGTTTAGTAGATAGCACAGATACGCAGTATTTT.